This record covers a single T cell receptor beta chain. The antigen remains unidentified. The CDR3 runs 13 residues. The J segment lost 3 bases and the V segment lost 3 bases, leaving 1 base of the junction unmatched. Germline assignment: CDR1 MNHEY and CDR2 SMNVEV (reference sequence). This sample was taken from a study of Ad26.COV2.S vaccination and SARS-CoV-2 variants. Study-wide results and caveats: Breadth measured for non-spike TCRs was similar across vaccine and placebo recipients.

Profiled with immunoSEQ multiplex PCR; TCRdb holds only in-frame clones, not every one. The top ten clones hold 9.5% to 15% of a sample with approximately 500,000 clones, approximately 90% of them seen once. Treatment reported: around 19 received Ad26.COV2.S at low or high dose, single or two shots; 5 received placebo; per-sample allocation not given. The study sampled participants on day 63 after the first vaccine or placebo injection. This chain uses TRBV27 with TRBJ2-7; 8 bases agree with TRBD2. The sequencing here drew on peripheral blood, taken in a trial of Ad26.COV2.S vaccine versus placebo. This clonotype was obtained from a person between 18 and 65 years old who received the Ad26.COV2.S COVID-19 vaccine or a placebo. The CDR3 DNA is TGTGCCAGCAGTTTTGCGGGGGGCTACGAGCAGTACTTC. Translation: CASSFAGGYEQYF.